Many counts were recorded for the clone carrying this T cell receptor beta chain. Its antigen is as yet unknown. Template switching supplied a universal primer site; unique molecular identifiers were carried on the cDNA. Via MiXCR, TCRdb re-called the 5' RACE reads, giving one row per CDR3 protein. The table lists about 690,000 distinct CDR3 sequences, less than 7% of them singletons. Between the trimmed V and J ends, which lost 4 bases and 3 bases, there was a span of 7 bases. The CDR3 sequence is 12 residues long. Germline CDR1 LGHDT, CDR2 YNNKEL (reference sequence). The sample belongs to a study of identical twins. Study-wide points: Researchers caution that invariant MAIT and iNKT cells could partly confound zero-insertion analyses. It was cross-sectional statistical analysis, not following the same donors, that the conclusions relied on. Cord blood's abundant beta clonotypes had fewer insertions, unlike memory repertoires.

The sequencing input was naive T cells sorted from blood. The sequence derives from a young man in good health. V usage is TRBV3-1 and J usage is TRBJ2-7; tentatively, D is TRBD2 (5 bases). This chain's CDR3 is CASSPGDYEQYF. For the CDR3, the DNA is TGTGCCAGCAGCCCCGGGGACTACGAGCAGTACTTC.